The 20 T cell receptor beta chains reported below all come from one sample, sequenced in a study of blood T cell repertoires in COVID-19. TCRdb keeps only in-frame clones here, not all; method: immunoSEQ multiplex PCR. Here the sample spans 140,000 to 150,000 clones, 70% to 90% being singletons. Sequencing was done on a sample of peripheral blood. The receptors originated from a man between 65 and 85 years old with acute or convalescent COVID-19.

This clone has only one observation. The J gene is TRBJ2-6, the V gene TRBV11-2, with a weak D call TRBD2 (5 bases). The germline CDR1 and CDR2 sequences are SGHAT and FQNNGV. The CDR3 length is 13 residues. V dropped 6 bases and J dropped 4 bases, with 7 bases sitting between them. The CDR3 nucleotides are TGTGCCAGCAGAGTAGCGGGGGCCAACGTCCTGACTTTC. Translated, it gives CASRVAGANVLTF.

V usage is TRBV7-3 and J usage is TRBJ2-7; D may be TRBD1 (6 bases). V was trimmed by 5 bases and J by 5 bases, leaving 16 bases between them. The CDR3 extends over 14 amino acids. Germline V CDR1 and CDR2: SGHTA, FQGTGA. This chain's CDR3 is CASSPQGSAHEQYF. For the CDR3, the DNA is TGTGCCAGCAGCCCACAGGGAAGTGCCCACGAGCAGTACTTC.

The gene calls are TRBV5-6 and TRBJ1-3; perhaps TRBD1 as D (6 bases). Trimming cost V 4 bases and J 0 bases, with 8 bases left between them. The CDR3 covers 14 residues. CDR1 SGHDT and CDR2 YYEEEE come from the germline V gene. CDR3: CASSRGNSGNTIYF. CDR3 DNA sequence: TGTGCCAGCAGCAGGGGGAACTCTGGAAACACCATATATTTT.

The sample holds a few counts of this clone. The CDR3 here is CASSLDYNQVPYGYTF. CDR3 nucleotide sequence: TGTGCCAGCAGCTTAGATTATAATCAGGTTCCCTATGGCTACACCTTC. V gene TRBV11-2 combines with J gene TRBJ1-2, with D unclear. V was clipped by 0 bases and J by 4 bases, with 15 bases between them. The CDR3 totals 16 residues. The germline V gene has CDR1 SGHAT and CDR2 FQNNGV.

This rearrangement joins TRBV5-4 to TRBJ2-3, with 9 nucleotides matching TRBD2. Trimming removed 0 bases from V and 0 bases from J; junction bases left unmatched: 8. Germline V CDR1 and CDR2: SGHNT, YYREEE (reference sequence). This CDR3 spans 18 amino acids. In DNA, the CDR3 is TGTGCCAGCAGCTTGGGCTTAGCGGGAGCGACTAGCACAGATACGCAGTATTTT. Amino acids: CASSLGLAGATSTDTQYF.

The chain combines TRBV6-5 with TRBJ2-7; the match to TRBD1 covers 10 bases. In germline, CDR1 is MNHEY, CDR2 SVGAGI. This CDR3 has 16 amino acids. The ends lost 2 bases at V and 4 bases at J; junction bases unmatched: 8. The CDR3 here is CASSYTVTGGAYEQYF. Here the CDR3 DNA reads TGTGCCAGCAGTTACACCGTGACAGGGGGCGCGTACGAGCAGTACTTC.

CDR3 sequence (DNA): TGCGCCAGCAGCCAAAGATTGGGCGCGGGAGGGCCGACAGATACGCAGTATTTT. Its translation is CASSQRLGAGGPTDTQYF. The chain uses TRBV4-1 and TRBJ2-3; 9 bases fit TRBD2. This CDR3 has 18 residues. Germline V gives CDR1 MGHRA, CDR2 YSYEKL. V lost 2 bases and J lost 3; bases outside the gene matches: 12.

The rearrangement uses TRBV5-1 and TRBJ1-1; a weak D match, TRBD1 (6 bases). The germline V gene encodes CDR1 SGHRS and CDR2 YFSETQ. V lost 2 bases and J 2 bases, leaving 10 bases between the germline ends. This CDR3 comprises 14 residues. CDR3: CASSFVRGNTEAFF. The CDR3 DNA is TGCGCCAGCAGCTTCGTCAGGGGAAACACTGAAGCTTTCTTT.

The V gene is TRBV5-1, the J gene TRBJ2-3; 13 bases line up with TRBD2. CDR3 length: 17 residues. Germline assignment: CDR1 SGHRS and CDR2 YFSETQ. After removal of 0 bases from V and 1 base from J, the junction contained 2 bases not matched to a gene. DNA for the CDR3: TGCGCCAGCAGCTTGGTGGGGACTAGCGGGGGCACAGATACGCAGTATTTT. Translating it yields CASSLVGTSGGTDTQYF.

The chain is built from TRBV24-1 and TRBJ2-6; no reliable D call. From germline, CDR1 is KGHDR and CDR2 SFDVKD. CDR3 length: 16 residues. V was pared by 0 bases and J by 0 bases, with 5 bases between. For the CDR3, the DNA is TGTGCCACCAGTGATTTGCCGAGCTCTGGGGCCAACGTCCTGACTTTC. This translates into CATSDLPSSGANVLTF.

This chain uses TRBV7-8 with TRBJ2-7; 12 bases fit TRBD2. CDR3 length equals 15 residues. Germline values: CDR1 SGHVS, CDR2 FQNEAQ. Trimming took 3 bases from V and 7 from J; bases not matched to a gene: 7. CDR3 protein: CASSFLAGGTTEQYF. The DNA for the CDR3 is TGTGCCAGCAGCTTCCTAGCGGGGGGGACTACAGAGCAGTACTTC. The complete variable domain, with remaining parts taken from reference TRBV7-8 and TRBJ2-7, reads GAGVSQSPRYKVAKRGQDVALRCDPISGHVSLFWYQQALGQGPEFLTYFQNEAQLDKSGLPSDRFFAERPEGSVSTLKIQRTQQEDSAVYLCASSFLAGGTTEQYFGPGTRLTVT.

CDR3 residues: CASRPDRDISSYNSPLHF. The DNA for the CDR3 is TGTGCCAGCAGACCGGACAGGGATATAAGCTCCTATAATTCACCCCTCCACTTT. The chain uses TRBV27 and TRBJ1-6; 8 bases match TRBD1. There are 18 residues in the CDR3. Per the germline V gene, CDR1 is MNHEY and CDR2 is SMNVEV (reference sequence). V shed 6 bases and J 0 bases; nucleotides not matched to a gene: 10.

This clone came up once. The V gene is TRBV5-8, the J gene TRBJ1-4, with a possible D match to TRBD1 (5 bases). Germline V CDR1 and CDR2: SGHTS, YDEGEE. The CDR3 extends over 14 amino acids. V was clipped by 4 bases and J by 4 bases, with 11 bases between them. The CDR3 DNA reads as TGTGCCAGCAGCCCGGGACTGATTAATGAAAAACTGTTTTTT. Protein sequence: CASSPGLINEKLFF.

V usage is TRBV5-1 and J usage is TRBJ1-4; 8 bases are shared with TRBD1. CDR3 size: 16 residues. CDR1 SGHRS and CDR2 YFSETQ come from the germline V gene. Germline trimming cut 7 bases from V and 0 bases from J; bases unmatched to any gene: 8. The chain's CDR3 is CASSSGTGATNEKLFF. Written as DNA, the CDR3 is TGCGCCAGCTCGAGCGGGACAGGCGCAACTAATGAAAAACTGTTTTTT. The full variable domain, its missing parts supplied by reference TRBV5-1 and TRBJ1-4, is KAGVTQTPRYLIKTRGQQVTLSCSPISGHRSVSWYQQTPGQGLQFLFEYFSETQRNKGNFPGRFSGRQFSNSRSEMNVSTLELGDSALYLCASSSGTGATNEKLFFGSGTQLSVL.

The V and J genes are TRBV4-1 and TRBJ2-1, with D maybe TRBD1 (5 bases). This CDR3 comprises 13 residues. The germline V gene has CDR1 MGHRA and CDR2 YSYEKL. Trimming shortened V by 4 bases and J by 6 bases, and 10 bases separated the two germline ends. The CDR3 here is CASSRNQGNEQFF. CDR3 DNA sequence: TGCGCCAGCAGCCGAAACCAGGGCAATGAGCAGTTCTTC.

The chain combines TRBV2 with TRBJ1-1; 10 nucleotides line up with TRBD1. With 7 bases clipped from V and 6 bases from J, the junction kept 11 bases outside the gene matches. The CDR3 is 15 amino acids. CDR1 is SNHLY and CDR2 is FYNNEI in the germline V gene. The chain's CDR3 is CASKRDRGYSSEAFF. CDR3 DNA: TGTGCCAGCAAGAGGGACAGGGGATATAGCTCTGAAGCTTTCTTT.

J is TRBJ1-1 and V is TRBV19, with D maybe TRBD1 (5 bases). This CDR3 region has 15 residues. Germline CDR1 and CDR2: LNHDA and SQIVND (reference sequence). With 5 bases removed from V and 0 bases from J, the gap between germline ends came to 13 bases. This chain's CDR3 is CASSPDSLLNTEAFF. Written as DNA, the CDR3 is TGTGCCAGTAGTCCCGACAGCCTCTTGAACACTGAAGCTTTCTTT.

This clone has just one count. The gene calls are TRBV4-1 and TRBJ1-5; the D gene is possibly TRBD1 (5 bases). The germline V gene has CDR1 MGHRA and CDR2 YSYEKL. Trimming pared 1 base from V and 4 bases from J, leaving 11 bases between. This CDR3 spans 15 amino acids. The CDR3 here is CASSQGQGLNQPQHF. CDR3 DNA sequence: TGCGCCAGCAGCCAAGGGCAGGGCCTGAATCAGCCCCAGCATTTT.

V usage is TRBV25-1 and J usage is TRBJ2-1; TRBD2 is a possible D gene (7 bases). Trimming took 6 bases from V and 2 from J, leaving 14 bases between them. The CDR3 extends over 15 amino acids. Per germline, CDR1 MGHDK and CDR2 SYGVNS. The CDR3 sequence: CASRRGGGAYNEQFF. As DNA, the CDR3 is TGTGCCAGCAGGAGAGGGGGAGGGGCCTACAATGAGCAGTTCTTC.

J is TRBJ1-4 and V is TRBV10-1; no definite D call. Trimming removed 2 bases from V and 8 bases from J, with 9 bases in between. The CDR3 extends over 13 amino acids. The germline V gene has CDR1 WNHNN and CDR2 SYGVQD (reference sequence). This chain's CDR3 is CASSERGEEKLFF. CDR3 nucleotides: TGCGCCAGCAGTGAGCGGGGAGAGGAAAAACTGTTTTTT.